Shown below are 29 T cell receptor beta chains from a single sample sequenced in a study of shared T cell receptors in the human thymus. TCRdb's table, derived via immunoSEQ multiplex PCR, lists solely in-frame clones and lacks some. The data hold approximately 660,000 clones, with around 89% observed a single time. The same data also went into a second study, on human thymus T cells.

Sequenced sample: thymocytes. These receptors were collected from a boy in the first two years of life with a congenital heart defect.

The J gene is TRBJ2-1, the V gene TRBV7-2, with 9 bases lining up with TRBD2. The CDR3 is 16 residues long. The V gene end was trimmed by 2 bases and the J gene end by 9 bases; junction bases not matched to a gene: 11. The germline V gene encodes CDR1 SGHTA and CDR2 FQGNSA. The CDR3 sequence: CASSLRVKAGGPEQFF. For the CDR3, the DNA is TGTGCCAGCAGCTTAAGGGTGAAAGCGGGAGGTCCTGAGCAGTTCTTC. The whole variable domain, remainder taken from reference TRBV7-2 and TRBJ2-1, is GAGVSQSPSNKVTEKGKDVELRCDPISGHTALYWYRQSLGQGLEFLIYFQGNSAPDKSGLPSDRFSAERTGGSVSTLTIQRTQQEDSAVYLCASSLRVKAGGPEQFFGPGTRLTVL.

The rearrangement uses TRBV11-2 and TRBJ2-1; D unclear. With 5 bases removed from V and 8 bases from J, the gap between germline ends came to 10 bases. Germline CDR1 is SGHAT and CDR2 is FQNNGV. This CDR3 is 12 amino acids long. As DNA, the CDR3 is TGTGCCAGCAGCCAGAGAGCGTATGAGCAGTTCTTC. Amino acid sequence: CASSQRAYEQFF.

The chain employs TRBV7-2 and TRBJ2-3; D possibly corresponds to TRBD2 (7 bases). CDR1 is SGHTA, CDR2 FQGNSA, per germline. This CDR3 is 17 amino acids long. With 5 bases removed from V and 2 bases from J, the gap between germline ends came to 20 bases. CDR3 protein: CASSPLWGGASTDTQYF. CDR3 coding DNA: TGTGCCAGCAGCCCTTTATGGGGGGGCGCCTCCACAGATACGCAGTATTTT.

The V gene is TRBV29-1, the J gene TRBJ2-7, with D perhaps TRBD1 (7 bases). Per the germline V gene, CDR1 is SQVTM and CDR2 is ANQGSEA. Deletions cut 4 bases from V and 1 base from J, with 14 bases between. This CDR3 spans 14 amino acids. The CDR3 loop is CSVVTRGESYEQYF. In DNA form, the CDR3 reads TGCAGCGTTGTGACCAGGGGGGAATCCTACGAGCAGTACTTC.

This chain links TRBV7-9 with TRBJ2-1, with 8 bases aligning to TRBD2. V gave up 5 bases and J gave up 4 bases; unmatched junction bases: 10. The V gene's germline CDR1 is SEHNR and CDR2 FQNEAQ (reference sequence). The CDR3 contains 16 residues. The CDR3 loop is CASSASGQREYNEQFF. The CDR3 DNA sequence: TGTGCCAGCAGCGCAAGCGGGCAGCGGGAGTACAATGAGCAGTTCTTC. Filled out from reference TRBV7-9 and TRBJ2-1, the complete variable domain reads DTGVSQNPRHKITKRGQNVTFRCDPISEHNRLYWYRQTLGQGPEFLTYFQNEAQLEKSRLLSDRFSAERPKGSFSTLEIQRTEQGDSAMYLCASSASGQREYNEQFFGPGTRLTVL.

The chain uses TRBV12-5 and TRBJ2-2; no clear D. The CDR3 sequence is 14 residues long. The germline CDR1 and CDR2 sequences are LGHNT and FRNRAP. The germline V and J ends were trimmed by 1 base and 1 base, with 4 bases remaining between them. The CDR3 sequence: CASGLAQNTGELFF. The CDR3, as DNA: TGTGCTAGTGGTTTGGCCCAGAACACCGGGGAGCTGTTTTTT.

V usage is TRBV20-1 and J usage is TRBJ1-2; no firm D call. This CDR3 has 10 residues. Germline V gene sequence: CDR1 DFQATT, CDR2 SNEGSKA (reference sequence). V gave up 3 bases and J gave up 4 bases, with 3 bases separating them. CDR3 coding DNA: TGCAGTGCTAGCTTCTATGGCTACACCTTC. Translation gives CSASFYGYTF.

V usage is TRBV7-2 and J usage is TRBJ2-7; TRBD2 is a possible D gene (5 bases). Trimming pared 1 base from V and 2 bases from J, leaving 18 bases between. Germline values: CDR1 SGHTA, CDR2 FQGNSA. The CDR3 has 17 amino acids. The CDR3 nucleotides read TGTGCCAGCAGCTTAGAACCCCGACGGGAAGAACCCTACGAGCAGTACTTC. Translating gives CASSLEPRREEPYEQYF.

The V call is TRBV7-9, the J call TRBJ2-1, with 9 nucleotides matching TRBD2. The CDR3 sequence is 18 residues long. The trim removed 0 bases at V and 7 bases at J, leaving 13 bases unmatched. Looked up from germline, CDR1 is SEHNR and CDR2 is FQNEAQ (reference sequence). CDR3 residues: CASSLALAGASPTNEQFF. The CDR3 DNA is TGTGCCAGCAGCTTAGCTTTAGCGGGAGCCTCCCCTACGAATGAGCAGTTCTTC. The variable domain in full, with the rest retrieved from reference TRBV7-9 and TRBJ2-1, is DTGVSQNPRHKITKRGQNVTFRCDPISEHNRLYWYRQTLGQGPEFLTYFQNEAQLEKSRLLSDRFSAERPKGSFSTLEIQRTEQGDSAMYLCASSLALAGASPTNEQFFGPGTRLTVL.

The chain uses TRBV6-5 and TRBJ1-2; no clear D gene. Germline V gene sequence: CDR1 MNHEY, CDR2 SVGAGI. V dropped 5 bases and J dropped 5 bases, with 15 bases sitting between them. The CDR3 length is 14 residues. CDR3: CASSRRTGYYGYTF. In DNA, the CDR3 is TGTGCCAGCAGTAGACGGACTGGTTATTATGGCTACACCTTC.

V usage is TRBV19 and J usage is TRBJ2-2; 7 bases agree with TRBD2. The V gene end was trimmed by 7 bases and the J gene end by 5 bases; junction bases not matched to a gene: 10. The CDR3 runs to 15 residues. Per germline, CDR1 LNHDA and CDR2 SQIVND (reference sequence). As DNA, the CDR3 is TGTGCCAGTAAAGATCCGGGGGGAACGACCGGGGAGCTGTTTTTT. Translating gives CASKDPGGTTGELFF.

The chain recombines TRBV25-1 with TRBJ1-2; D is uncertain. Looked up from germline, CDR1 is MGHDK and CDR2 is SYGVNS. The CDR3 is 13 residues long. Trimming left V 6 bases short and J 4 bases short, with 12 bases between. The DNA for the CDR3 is TGTGCCAGCAGCCCCGGGGAGGGCTATGGCTACACCTTC. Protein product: CASSPGEGYGYTF.

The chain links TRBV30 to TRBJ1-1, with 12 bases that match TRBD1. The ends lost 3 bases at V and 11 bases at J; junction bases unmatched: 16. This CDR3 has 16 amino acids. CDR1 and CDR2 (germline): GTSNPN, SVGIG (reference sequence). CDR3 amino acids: CAWSSQPGQGACGAFF. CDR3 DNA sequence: TGTGCCTGGAGCTCTCAACCGGGACAGGGGGCTTGCGGGGCTTTCTTT.

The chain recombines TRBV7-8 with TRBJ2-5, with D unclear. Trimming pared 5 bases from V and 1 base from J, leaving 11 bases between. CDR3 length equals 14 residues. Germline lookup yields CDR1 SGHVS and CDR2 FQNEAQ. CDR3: CASSAERGQETQYF. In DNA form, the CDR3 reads TGTGCCAGCAGCGCCGAGCGAGGCCAAGAGACCCAGTACTTC.

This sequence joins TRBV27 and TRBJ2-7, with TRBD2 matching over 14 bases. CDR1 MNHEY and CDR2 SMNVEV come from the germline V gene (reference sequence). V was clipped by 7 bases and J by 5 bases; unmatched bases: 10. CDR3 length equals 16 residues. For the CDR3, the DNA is TGTGCCAGCAAGACCGCGGGACTAGCGGGAGCACACGAGCAGTACTTC. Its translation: CASKTAGLAGAHEQYF.

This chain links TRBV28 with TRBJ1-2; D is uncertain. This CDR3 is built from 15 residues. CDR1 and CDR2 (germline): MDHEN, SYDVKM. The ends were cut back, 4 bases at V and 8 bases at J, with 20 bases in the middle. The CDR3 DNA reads TGTGCCAGCAGTTACTACCCCTCTCCCACTCGGGGCTACACCTTC. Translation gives CASSYYPSPTRGYTF.

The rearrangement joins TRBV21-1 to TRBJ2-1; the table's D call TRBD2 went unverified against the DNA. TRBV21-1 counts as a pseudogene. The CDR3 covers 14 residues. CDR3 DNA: TGTGCCAGCAGCATGAATAGCGGGGGGAATGAGCAGTTCTTC. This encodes CASSMNSGGNEQFF.

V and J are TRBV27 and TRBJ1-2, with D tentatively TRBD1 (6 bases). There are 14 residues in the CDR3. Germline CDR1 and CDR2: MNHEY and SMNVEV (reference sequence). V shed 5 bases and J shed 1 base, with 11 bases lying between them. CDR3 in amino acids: CASSPRTVNYGYTF. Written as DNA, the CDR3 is TGTGCCAGCAGTCCCCGGACAGTTAACTATGGCTACACCTTC.

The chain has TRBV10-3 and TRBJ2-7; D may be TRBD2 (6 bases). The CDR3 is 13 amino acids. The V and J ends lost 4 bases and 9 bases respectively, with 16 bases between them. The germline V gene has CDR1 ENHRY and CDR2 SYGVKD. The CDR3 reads CAISVSWRGVQYF. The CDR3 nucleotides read TGTGCCATCAGTGTCTCCTGGAGGGGTGTGCAGTACTTC.

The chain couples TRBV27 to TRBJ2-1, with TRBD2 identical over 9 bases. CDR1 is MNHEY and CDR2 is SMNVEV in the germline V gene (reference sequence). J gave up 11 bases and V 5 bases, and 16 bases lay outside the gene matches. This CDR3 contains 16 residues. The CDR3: CASSPSPGLAFFQQFF. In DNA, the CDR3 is TGTGCCAGCAGTCCCTCCCCGGGACTAGCTTTTTTTCAGCAGTTCTTC.

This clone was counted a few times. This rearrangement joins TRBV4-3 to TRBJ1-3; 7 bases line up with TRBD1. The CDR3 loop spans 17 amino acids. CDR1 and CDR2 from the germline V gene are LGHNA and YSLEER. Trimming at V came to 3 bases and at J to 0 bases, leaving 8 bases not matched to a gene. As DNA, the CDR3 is TGCGCCAGCAGCCAGCGACAGGGCGGCCTCTCTGGAAACACCATATATTTT. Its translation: CASSQRQGGLSGNTIYF.

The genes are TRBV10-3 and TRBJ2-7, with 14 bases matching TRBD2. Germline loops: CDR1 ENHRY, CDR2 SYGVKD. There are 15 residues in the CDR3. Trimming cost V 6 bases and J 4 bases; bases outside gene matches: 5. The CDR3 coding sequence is TGTGCCATCAGGGCGACTAGCGGGAGGGAATACGAGCAGTACTTC. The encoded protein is CAIRATSGREYEQYF.

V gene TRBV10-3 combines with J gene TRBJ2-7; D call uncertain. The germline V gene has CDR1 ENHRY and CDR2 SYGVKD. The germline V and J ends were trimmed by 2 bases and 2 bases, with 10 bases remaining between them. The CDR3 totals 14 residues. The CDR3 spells CAISEARKPYEQYF. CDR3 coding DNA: TGTGCCATCAGTGAGGCACGAAAGCCCTACGAGCAGTACTTC.

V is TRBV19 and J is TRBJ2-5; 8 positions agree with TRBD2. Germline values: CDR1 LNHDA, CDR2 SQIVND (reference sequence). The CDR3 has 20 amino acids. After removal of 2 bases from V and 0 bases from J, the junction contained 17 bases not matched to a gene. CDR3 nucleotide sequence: TGTGCCAGTAGTATAAGAAGAGGGGCTAGCGGGTACCATTACCAAGAGACCCAGTACTTC. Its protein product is CASSIRRGASGYHYQETQYF.

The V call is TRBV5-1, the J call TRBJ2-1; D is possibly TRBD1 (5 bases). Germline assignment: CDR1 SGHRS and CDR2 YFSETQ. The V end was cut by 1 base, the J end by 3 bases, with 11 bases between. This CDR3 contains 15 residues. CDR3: CASSLRAGFYNEQFF. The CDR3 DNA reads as TGCGCCAGCAGCTTGAGGGCAGGGTTCTACAATGAGCAGTTCTTC.

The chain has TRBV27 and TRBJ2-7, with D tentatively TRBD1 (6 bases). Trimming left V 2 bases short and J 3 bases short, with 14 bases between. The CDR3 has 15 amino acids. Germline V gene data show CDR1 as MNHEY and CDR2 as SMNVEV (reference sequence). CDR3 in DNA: TGTGCCAGCAGTTTAGGGCAGGGGACCTTCTACGAGCAGTACTTC. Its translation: CASSLGQGTFYEQYF.

The CDR3 DNA follows: TGCGCCCGGGCTAGCGGGAGAAGTACAGATACGCAGTATTTT. It specifies CARASGRSTDTQYF. The chain links TRBV4-3 to TRBJ2-3; 10 nucleotides match TRBD2. Trimming took 11 bases from V and 3 from J; bases not matched to a gene: 8. Germline V gene sequence: CDR1 LGHNA, CDR2 YSLEER. The CDR3 has 14 residues.

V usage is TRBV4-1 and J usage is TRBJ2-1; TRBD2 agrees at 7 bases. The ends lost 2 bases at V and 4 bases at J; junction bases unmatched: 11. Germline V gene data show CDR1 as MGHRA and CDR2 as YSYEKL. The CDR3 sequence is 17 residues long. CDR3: CASSQIPSGGGYNEQFF. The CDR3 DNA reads TGCGCCAGCAGCCAAATCCCTAGCGGAGGAGGGTACAATGAGCAGTTCTTC.

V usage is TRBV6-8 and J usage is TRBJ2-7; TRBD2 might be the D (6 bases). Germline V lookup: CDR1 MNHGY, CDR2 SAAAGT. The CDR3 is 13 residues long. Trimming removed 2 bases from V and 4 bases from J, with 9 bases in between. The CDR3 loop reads CASSYPAGYEQYF. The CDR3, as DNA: TGTGCCAGCAGTTACCCGGCGGGGTACGAGCAGTACTTC.